Listed below are T cell receptor beta chains from one sample, sequenced in a study of T-cell memory formation after mild COVID-19. In TCRdb, the 5' RACE reads were re-called with MiXCR into one record per CDR3 protein. Of 55,000 to 65,000 distinct CDR3 sequences detected, more than 8% appear once; the ten largest clones hold roughly 1.2%. The specimen was PBMCs or a T cell subset sorted from them (not recorded which). These receptor sequences come from a man aged 18 to 29 who had mild COVID-19 (a few samples of this study predate the infection). Cell type and time point are not known. The conserved cysteine and the conserved F or W are not part of the CDR3 here. Fields, in order: V gene, J gene, CDR3 length, CDR3 protein.

TRBV15	TRBJ2-5	11	ATTAGGGETQY
TRBV20-1	TRBJ1-6	9	SAGTDSPLH
TRBV18	TRBJ2-6	16	ASSQPGQGFSGANVLT
TRBV28	TRBJ1-6	12	ASSQQGLPSPLH
TRBV11-2	TRBJ2-6	14	ASSLVIGTGANVLT
TRBV7-2	TRBJ1-5	14	ASSPVSGTVFQPQH
TRBV7-2	TRBJ1-1	13	ASSNRGREGTEAF
TRBV7-2	TRBJ1-3	12	ASSPVFQSGPIY
TRBV6-5	TRBJ2-6	13	AIGQGYTGANVLT
TRBV5-1	TRBJ1-6	15	ASSWGTGGSYNSPLH
TRBV11-2	TRBJ2-7	14	ASSPLGDTLLGEQY
TRBV12-3/TRBV12-4	TRBJ1-2	12	ASSRGQHNYGYT
TRBV25-1	TRBJ1-1	16	ASSGRAGLGKVGTEAF
TRBV4-3	TRBJ2-1	14	ASSQGSLTHNNEQF
TRBV20-1	TRBJ1-1	13	SARDRITGGTEAF
TRBV12-3/TRBV12-4	TRBJ2-5	10	ASSLMEETQY
TRBV7-2	TRBJ2-1	12	ASSLVVGGDEQF
TRBV7-2	TRBJ2-5	12	ASSPQGAWETQY
TRBV7-3	TRBJ2-5	12	ASSKYSGEGTQY
TRBV7-3	TRBJ2-2	11	ASSLQGAGELF
TRBV18	TRBJ1-2	12	ASSPGQGNYGYT
TRBV20-1	TRBJ2-2	10	SAPQNTGELF
TRBV6-6	TRBJ2-5	12	ASSYSRGGETQY
TRBV7-2	TRBJ1-2	13	ASSSFVTGPYGYT
TRBV5-1	TRBJ1-1	13	ASSLAEWDGTEAF
TRBV25-1	TRBJ2-7	12	ASGGTGGWSEQY